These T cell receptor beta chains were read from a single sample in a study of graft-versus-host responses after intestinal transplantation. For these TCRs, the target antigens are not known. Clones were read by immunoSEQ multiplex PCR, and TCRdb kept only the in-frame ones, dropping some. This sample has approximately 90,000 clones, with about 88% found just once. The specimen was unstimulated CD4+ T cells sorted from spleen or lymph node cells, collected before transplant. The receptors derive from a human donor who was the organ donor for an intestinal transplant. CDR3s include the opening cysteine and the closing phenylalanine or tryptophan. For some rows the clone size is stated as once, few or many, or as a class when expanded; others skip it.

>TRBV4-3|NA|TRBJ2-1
CASSQAVGLAGGNNEQFF
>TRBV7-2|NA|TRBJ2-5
CANSAHSSGGAGPLQYF
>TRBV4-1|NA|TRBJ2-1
CASSQERMSYNEQFF
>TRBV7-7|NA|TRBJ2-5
CASSPPSARLKETQYF
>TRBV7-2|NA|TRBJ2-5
CASSLVGSRETQYF
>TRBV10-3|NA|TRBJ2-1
CAIGASGRTYNEQFF
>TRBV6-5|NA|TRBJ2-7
CASSYSKVRAYEQYF
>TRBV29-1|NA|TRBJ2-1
CSVGKLARVYNEQFF
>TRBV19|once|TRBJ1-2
CASHRDRRPYGYTF
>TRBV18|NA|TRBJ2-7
CASSPGLVPYEQYF
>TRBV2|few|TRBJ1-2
CASSRPGQGARGYTF
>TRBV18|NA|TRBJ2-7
CASSVGQGITYEQYF
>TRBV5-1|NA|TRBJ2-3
CASRILAGGPDTQYF
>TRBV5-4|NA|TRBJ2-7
CASSPRTSGAYEQYF
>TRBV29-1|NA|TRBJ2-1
CSPLRWQGNGNEQFF
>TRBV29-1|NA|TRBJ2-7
CSATSYSYEQYF
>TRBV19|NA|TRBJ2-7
CASSPVRGGLGEQYF
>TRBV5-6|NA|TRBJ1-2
CASSLIPRDESYGYTF
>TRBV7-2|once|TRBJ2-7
CASSLARSYEQYF
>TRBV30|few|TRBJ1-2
CAQQQGSGGYTF
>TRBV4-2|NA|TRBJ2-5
CASSQERAYQETQYF
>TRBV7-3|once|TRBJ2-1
CASSLASGSNEQFF
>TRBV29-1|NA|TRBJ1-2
CSVGGGQGGSGYTF
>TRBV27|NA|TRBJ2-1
CASGLRGLAVSPRSNEQFF
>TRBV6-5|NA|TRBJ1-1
CASSYSRGTEAFF
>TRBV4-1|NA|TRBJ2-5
CASSQDPEETQYF
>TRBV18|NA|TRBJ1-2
CASSATNYGYTF
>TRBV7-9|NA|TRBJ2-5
CASSLEGGGGWETQYF
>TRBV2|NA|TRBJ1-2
CASSESSAGGYGYTF
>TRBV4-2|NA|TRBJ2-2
CASSQDTGGVNTGELFF
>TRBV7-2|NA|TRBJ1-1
CASSRKGQTEAFF
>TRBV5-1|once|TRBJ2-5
CASSLEGQETQYF
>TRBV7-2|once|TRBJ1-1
CASSRLRTQRGLRGTEAFF
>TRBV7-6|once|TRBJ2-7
CASSRDSGPSSYEQYF
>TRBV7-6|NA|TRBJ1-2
CASSLGSPLSYKGYTF
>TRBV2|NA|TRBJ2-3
CASSGGLAGAYTQYF
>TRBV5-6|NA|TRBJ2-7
CASSLGDRRVYEQYF
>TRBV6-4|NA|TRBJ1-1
CASSDRDRGWSIEAFF
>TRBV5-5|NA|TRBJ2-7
CASSLGLAEEQYF
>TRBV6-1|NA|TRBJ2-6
CASSERWGLAGGQGANVLTF
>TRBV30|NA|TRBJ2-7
CAWSTPGYEQYF
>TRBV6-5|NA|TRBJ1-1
CASNHRGVKNTEAFF
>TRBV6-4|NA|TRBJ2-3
CASPRGLGLADTDTQYF
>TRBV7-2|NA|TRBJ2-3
CASSLAPASQRGADTQYF
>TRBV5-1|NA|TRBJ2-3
CASSLNLAGGTDTQYF
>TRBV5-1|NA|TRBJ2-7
CASSLEGREQYF
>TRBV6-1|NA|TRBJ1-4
CASRDRGATNEKLFF
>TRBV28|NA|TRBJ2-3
CASSSTWGADTQYF
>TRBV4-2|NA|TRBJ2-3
CASSQGVVLLPDTQYF
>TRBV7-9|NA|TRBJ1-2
CASSSLGWGAEGYTF
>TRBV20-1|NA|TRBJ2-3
CSARWDTQYF